This TCR beta chain was sequenced during a study of CD8+ T cells in alopecia areata. Background on the study: Treatment comprised oral tofacitinib, 5 to 10 mg twice daily, in treated patients.

Treatment of the sample: oral pan-JAK inhibitor, 5-10 mg twice daily. Using a FACSAria, the CD4+ and CD8+ T cells were sorted from the PBMCs. Extraction and reverse transcription of RNA yielded cDNA as the sequencing template. The assay was immunoSEQ multiplex PCR, and TCRdb's table has in-frame clones only and misses some. This sample has 120,000 to 150,000 clones; 86% occur once, and the top ten carry roughly 13%. Regarding the study as a whole: Under tofacitinib, numerous expanded lesional clonotypes remained detectable in scalp and blood. Given one nonresponder, whether baseline CD8+ expansion relates to response remains uncertain.

The V and J ends lost 4 bases and 6 bases respectively, with 7 bases between them. This CDR3 has 12 residues. Per the germline V gene, CDR1 is SGDLS and CDR2 is YYNGEE. A word on this clone: Its cognate antigen is unknown.

The chain combines TRBV9 with TRBJ2-2; a possible D gene is TRBD1 (6 bases). The TCR was taken from a human donor with alopecia areata. Sequenced material: CD8+ T cells sorted from blood, taken at week 4, from a patient treated with tofacitinib. CDR3 in DNA: TGTGCCAGCAGCACAGGGTCCGGGGAGCTGTTTTTT. As protein: CASSTGSGELFF.